This record concerns one TCR beta chain sequence. These data originate in a study of blood T cell repertoires in COVID-19. Data came from immunoSEQ multiplex PCR; TCRdb stores just in-frame clones and leaves some out. The data show about 400,000 clones, roughly 90% seen once. The CDR3 contains 13 residues. The germline V gene encodes CDR1 LNHDA and CDR2 SQIVND (reference sequence). J gave up 6 bases and V 3 bases, and 2 bases lay outside the gene matches. The chain uses TRBV19 and TRBJ1-2, with 9 bases identical to TRBD1. Sequenced sample: peripheral blood. The receptor's source is a man in his forties with acute or convalescent COVID-19. CDR3 sequence: CASSIRTGDGYTF. The CDR3, as DNA: TGTGCCAGTAGTATTAGGACAGGGGATGGCTACACCTTC.